This T cell receptor beta chain was observed in a study of blood T cell repertoires in COVID-19 (dated by TCRdb to about 2020). About the full investigation: The collaborator samples originated in the United States, Italy and Spain and spanned the acute and convalescent phases of COVID-19. The prospective study material was composed of cDNA or gDNA derived from T cells, B-cell-depleted T cells, or PBMCs. Subjects who had been exposed to COVID-19, were actively infected with it, or had recovered from it provided the deeply sampled blood TCRbeta repertoires that made up the dataset. The repertoires were released in a freely available public database meant as a resource for research on the immune response to SARS-CoV-2. The samples were drawn from the first 160 participants of the ongoing ImmuneRACE study and from over 950 subjects provided by 6 global collaborators. Sample metadata almost always included a de-identified subject ID, COVID-19 status, age in years and sex. Where HLA class I and class II types were available, the types were taken from metadata supplied by the sample provider, not from assay-based typing.

Comment on this clone: This clone's antigen is unknown. Within one base of it there is no much larger clone, and no base qualities were kept.

Taken from cysteine to phenylalanine, the CDR3 has 16 residues. Solely the CDR3 DNA is kept, with 48 bases framed from the first base. The germline V end is reduced by 4 bases and the J end by 4 bases; junction bases left unmatched: 11. As encoded in the germline V gene (reference sequence), CDR1 is SGHNT while CDR2 is YYREEE. The collaborating institutions used their own protocols to collect whole blood in K2EDTA tubes. For TCRbeta analysis, collaborators shipped samples as frozen whole blood, isolated PBMCs, or DNA extracted from either of those sample types. TCRbeta CDR3 regions were amplified from genomic DNA using the immunoSEQ Assay, a bias-controlled multiplex PCR. The authors' analysis ran thus. The number of nucleated cells in each sample was estimated from the amplification of reference gene primers within the assay. To quantify the absolute abundance of each unique TCRbeta CDR3 rearrangement, sequence reads were collapsed and filtered. For each sample, productive Simpson clonality was calculated as the square root of Simpson's diversity index over productive rearrangements. TCRdb re-hosts the immuneACCESS table, in-frame sequences only. Its copies lack some clones; in the studies checked, an unresolved V gene accounts for under half of them, and the cause for the rest is not known. The DNA was the basis for D and trimming; V, J and clone size are from that table. This sample has some 93,000 clones in its table, and about four fifths of those were observed once. The ten largest clonotypes hold about 24% of the sample.

Paper-wide results and their limitations: The quantity of clinical and demographic metadata differed by source and by participant and was supplied without curation.

The V and J segments used are TRBV5-4 and TRBJ1-2; 9 junctional bases match TRBD1. The sequenced material came from peripheral blood. The receptor was isolated from a human donor in a cohort sampled during active COVID-19. The DNA is as follows: TGTGCCAGCAGCGCCGGACAGGGGAAGTTGGGCTATGGCTACACCTTC. Its translation is CASSAGQGKLGYGYTF.